Below, 17 T cell receptor beta chains from the same sample are listed, as sequenced in a study of pediatric ulcerative colitis. The method was immunoSEQ multiplex PCR; TCRdb's version includes in-frame clones alone and lacks a portion of them. The sample includes about 14,000 clones, approximately 90% of them seen just once. The sample taken for sequencing was blood. Source of these receptors: a boy younger than 18 with moderate ulcerative colitis.

This chain connects TRBV11-2 to TRBJ2-7, with D possibly being TRBD1 or TRBD2 (5 bases each). The germline CDR1 and CDR2 sequences are SGHAT and FQNNGV. Between the trimmed V and J ends, which lost 6 bases and 0 bases, there was a span of 24 bases. CDR3 length: 18 residues. DNA of the CDR3: TGTGCCAGCAGGCCCTGGCGGACAACCCTGGGGGACTCCTACGAGCAGTACTTC. Its protein product is CASRPWRTTLGDSYEQYF.

V and J are TRBV5-1 and TRBJ1-1, with D possibly matching TRBD1 (6 bases). From germline, CDR1 is SGHRS and CDR2 YFSETQ. Trimming cost V 4 bases and J 11 bases, with 24 bases left between them. The length of the CDR3 is 15 residues. CDR3 amino acids: CASSVKMDSPVGAFF. The CDR3 nucleotides are TGCGCCAGCAGCGTAAAAATGGACAGCCCGGTTGGGGCTTTCTTT.

This chain connects TRBV6-1 to TRBJ1-2; TRBD1 matches 8 bases. The germline gives CDR1 MNHNS, CDR2 SASEGT. V lost 0 bases, J lost 8 bases, and 11 bases stayed unmatched. The length of the CDR3 is 16 residues. In nucleotides, the CDR3 is TGTGCCAGCAGTGAAGCGCTATCGGACAGGGCATTCGGCTACACCTTC. Residues: CASSEALSDRAFGYTF.

This clone appeared once. The rearrangement links TRBV19 to TRBJ2-7, with TRBD1 matching over 7 bases. CDR1 LNHDA and CDR2 SQIVND come from the germline V gene (reference sequence). V gave up 4 bases and J gave up 0 bases; unmatched junction bases: 6. This CDR3 has 15 amino acids. This chain's CDR3 is CASSRAGTVSYEQYF. CDR3 DNA: TGTGCCAGTAGTAGGGCCGGGACAGTCTCCTACGAGCAGTACTTC.

The V call is TRBV7-9, the J call TRBJ2-3, with D unresolved. The CDR3 sequence is 16 residues long. Trimming took off 3 bases at V and 2 bases at J, with 15 bases between the two ends. Per germline, CDR1 SEHNR and CDR2 FQNEAQ (reference sequence). Here the CDR3 reads CASSLNAFGSTDTQYF. The CDR3, as DNA: TGTGCCAGCAGCTTGAATGCGTTTGGGTCCACAGATACGCAGTATTTT.

The chain combines TRBV9 with TRBJ2-7; D is unclear. The length of the CDR3 is 12 residues. With 4 bases removed from V and 6 bases from J, the gap between germline ends came to 11 bases. Germline V CDR1 and CDR2: SGDLS, YYNGEE. The CDR3 nucleotides are TGTGCCAGCAGCCCCGGGTTGGGCGAGCAGTACTTC. Its translation: CASSPGLGEQYF.

The CDR3 DNA follows: TGTGCCAGCAATCCCGATAGCGGGGGGGCGGAGACCCAGTACTTC. Residues: CASNPDSGGAETQYF. The chain has TRBV6-5 and TRBJ2-5, with TRBD2 matching over 11 bases. This CDR3 is 15 amino acids long. CDR1 MNHEY and CDR2 SVGAGI come from the germline V gene. V gave up 7 bases and J gave up 5 bases; unmatched junction bases: 9.

The gene calls are TRBV27 and TRBJ1-1; 9 bases map to TRBD1. V shed 4 bases, J shed 0 bases, and the junction held 6 bases outside the gene matches. Germline V gene data show CDR1 as MNHEY and CDR2 as SMNVEV (reference sequence). This CDR3 has 16 residues. The CDR3 region is CASSSGTGFMNTEAFF. The DNA of the CDR3 is TGTGCCAGCAGTTCCGGGACAGGGTTCATGAACACTGAAGCTTTCTTT.

The chain joins TRBV18 to TRBJ2-5; D might be TRBD1 (5 bases). The CDR3 has 15 residues. The germline V gene encodes CDR1 KGHSH and CDR2 LQKENI. Trimming cost V 3 bases and J 4 bases, with 15 bases left between them. The CDR3 bases are TGTGCCAGCTCACCCGCCATGGGGCAGGGAGAGACCCAGTACTTC. The encoded protein is CASSPAMGQGETQYF.

The chain is built from TRBV11-1 and TRBJ2-1; 9 bases match TRBD2. J lost 0 bases, V lost 1 base, and 10 bases had no gene match. The CDR3 runs 19 residues. Germline CDR1 is SGHAT and CDR2 is FQDESV (reference sequence). The CDR3 nucleotides read TGTGCCAGCAGCTTAGGGGGACTAGCACGAGCCAGCTCCTACAATGAGCAGTTCTTC. Amino acid sequence: CASSLGGLARASSYNEQFF.

The genes are TRBV9 and TRBJ2-2, with a possible D match to TRBD2 (7 bases). V shed 0 bases and J shed 4 bases, with 16 bases lying between them. This CDR3 contains 17 residues. Germline lookup yields CDR1 SGDLS and CDR2 YYNGEE. The CDR3 DNA is TGTGCCAGCAGCGTAGAGCCCGGGGGGCCGGTCACCGGGGAGCTGTTTTTT. The encoded protein is CASSVEPGGPVTGELFF.

The rearrangement uses TRBV28 and TRBJ2-7, with 7 bases that match TRBD1. The CDR3 is 20 amino acids. Per the germline V gene, CDR1 is MDHEN and CDR2 is SYDVKM. Trimming at V came to 2 bases and at J to 4 bases, leaving 23 bases not matched to a gene. The CDR3 here is CASSLPPPTGATRRGYEQYF. The CDR3 bases are TGTGCCAGCAGTTTACCCCCCCCCACAGGGGCCACCCGTCGCGGGTACGAGCAGTACTTC. Combining the CDR3 with reference TRBV28 and TRBJ2-7 gives the whole variable domain DVKVTQSSRYLVKRTGEKVFLECVQDMDHENMFWYRQDPGLGLRLIYFSYDVKMKEKGDIPEGYSVSREKKERFSLILESASTNQTSMYLCASSLPPPTGATRRGYEQYFGPGTRLTVT.

This chain uses TRBV2 with TRBJ1-6; perhaps TRBD1 as D (6 bases). This CDR3 comprises 15 residues. The germline CDR1 and CDR2 sequences are SNHLY and FYNNEI. V dropped 5 bases and J dropped 7 bases, with 15 bases sitting between them. As DNA, the CDR3 is TGTGCCAGCAGTTCCCTGGGGACACCCAATTCACCCCTCCACTTT. Amino acid sequence: CASSSLGTPNSPLHF.

J is TRBJ1-2 and V is TRBV6-5; unclear D gene. V was pared by 0 bases and J by 8 bases, with 16 bases between. CDR3 length: 15 amino acids. The germline V gene encodes CDR1 MNHEY and CDR2 SVGAGI. The chain's CDR3 is CASSYSLREGAGYTF. Here the CDR3 DNA reads TGTGCCAGCAGTTACTCCCTCCGGGAAGGCGCAGGCTACACCTTC.

The rearrangement uses TRBV4-2 and TRBJ2-3; TRBD1 might be the D (7 bases). Trimming shortened V by 0 bases and J by 4 bases, and 14 bases separated the two germline ends. This CDR3 has 16 residues. The V gene's germline CDR1 is LGHNA and CDR2 YNFKEQ. The chain's CDR3 is CASSQDQGGLADTQYF. CDR3 bases: TGTGCCAGCAGCCAAGATCAGGGGGGACTCGCAGATACGCAGTATTTT.

The CDR3 DNA reads TGTGCCATCAGCCAGAACAGGGACCTCTCTGGAAACACCATATATTTT. Encoded protein: CAISQNRDLSGNTIYF. The rearrangement uses TRBV10-3 and TRBJ1-3, with D possibly TRBD1 on 6 matching bases. The length of the CDR3 is 16 residues. Trimming left V 6 bases short and J 0 bases short, with 15 bases between. Germline V gene lookup returns CDR1 ENHRY and CDR2 SYGVKD.

The chain joins TRBV10-3 to TRBJ1-2; D might be TRBD1 (6 bases). Trimming removed 2 bases from V and 5 bases from J, with 9 bases in between. This CDR3 has 13 residues. Germline lookup yields CDR1 ENHRY and CDR2 SYGVKD. This CDR3 reads CAISEEGVYGYTF. The CDR3 nucleotides are TGTGCCATCAGTGAGGAGGGGGTATATGGCTACACCTTC.